Listed here are 23 T cell receptor beta chains from one sample, sequenced in a study of shared clonotypes between healthy human individuals (dated by TCRdb to 2020 to 2022). CD8 naive samples consisted of CD45RO-negative cells that were positively selected for CCR7, yielding a CD45RA+CCR7+ population without TemRA cells. Library construction relied on the immunoSEQ multiplex PCR assay. TCRdb carries this immuneACCESS record with in-frame sequences only. Its versions omit some clonotypes, under half of them owing to an unresolved V gene in the studies checked, with the rest unexplained. Here the sample has about 2.1 million clones; over 85% occur a single time. In total, the top ten clones hold under 2% of the sample. Sequencing was done on a sample of naive CD8+ T cells from PBMCs. The cell subset or site label here, explained by the study, means: CD45RA+CCR7+. Source of these receptors: a man between 18 and 29 years old in good health. Some clones in this sample may be carry-over from other donors' samples.

The chain has TRBV15 and TRBJ2-7; TRBD1 matches 7 bases. V gave up 3 bases and J gave up 3 bases; unmatched junction bases: 5. The CDR3 is 14 amino acids. The germline CDR1 and CDR2 sequences are LNHNV and YYDKDF (reference sequence). The DNA for the CDR3 is TGTGCCACCAGCAGTAGTTGGGACAGCTACGAGCAGTACTTC. The encoded protein is CATSSSWDSYEQYF.

The chain joins TRBV7-8 to TRBJ2-2; TRBD2 matches 14 bases. V shed 2 bases and J 0 bases; nucleotides not matched to a gene: 11. The CDR3 spans 21 residues. Germline CDR1 and CDR2: SGHVS and FQNEAQ. Written as DNA, the CDR3 is TGTGCCAGCAGCTTAAAGGGACTAGCGGGAGTGAAGACCGCGAACACCGGGGAGCTGTTTTTT. Protein sequence: CASSLKGLAGVKTANTGELFF.

Worth noting for this clone: Different DNA sequences within this sample yield the same CDR3. The chain carries TRBV7-2 and TRBJ2-7, with 9 positions matching TRBD1. CDR3 size: 14 residues. CDR1 SGHTA and CDR2 FQGNSA come from the germline V gene. The V segment lost 3 bases and the J segment 1 base; nucleotides outside the gene matches: 1. In DNA, the CDR3 is TGTGCCAGCAGCTTCGGGACAGGGTCCTACGAGCAGTACTTC. Translation gives CASSFGTGSYEQYF.

The chain joins TRBV9 to TRBJ1-2; D gene unclear. Germline V CDR1 and CDR2: SGDLS, YYNGEE. Between the trimmed V and J ends, which lost 4 bases and 7 bases, there was a span of 17 bases. The CDR3 runs 14 residues. As DNA, the CDR3 is TGTGCCAGCAGCACAATGTTGGGAGGGAGTGGCTACACCTTC. Residues: CASSTMLGGSGYTF.

The genes are TRBV25-1 and TRBJ2-1, with D perhaps being TRBD1 or TRBD2 (5 bases each). The CDR3 loop spans 14 amino acids. Germline CDR1 is MGHDK and CDR2 is SYGVNS. V gave up 3 bases and J gave up 3 bases, with 9 bases separating them. The CDR3 loop reads CASSDGGVYNEQFF. In DNA form, the CDR3 reads TGTGCCAGCAGTGATGGGGGAGTCTACAATGAGCAGTTCTTC.

The J gene is TRBJ1-1, the V gene TRBV6-5; 7 nucleotides line up with TRBD1. After removal of 7 bases from V and 1 base from J, the junction contained 6 bases not matched to a gene. The CDR3 consists of 14 residues. CDR1 and CDR2 (germline): MNHEY, SVGAGI. As DNA, the CDR3 is TGTGCCAGCACTTCGACAGGGCGGAACACTGAAGCTTTCTTT. Translated: CASTSTGRNTEAFF.

V is TRBV5-1 and J is TRBJ1-1, with TRBD1 matching over 7 bases. The ends lost 4 bases at V and 0 bases at J; junction bases unmatched: 6. This CDR3 spans 15 amino acids. Germline assignment: CDR1 SGHRS and CDR2 YFSETQ. The CDR3 bases are TGCGCCAGCAGCCCCGACAGGGTTATGAACACTGAAGCTTTCTTT. Its protein is CASSPDRVMNTEAFF.

V usage is TRBV27 and J usage is TRBJ2-5, with 9 bases lining up with TRBD1. There are 17 residues in the CDR3. Germline loops: CDR1 MNHEY, CDR2 SMNVEV (reference sequence). Germline trimming cut 5 bases from V and 0 bases from J; bases unmatched to any gene: 10. CDR3 amino acids: CASSPLSGTGYQETQYF. CDR3 coding DNA: TGTGCCAGCAGTCCCCTCAGTGGGACAGGGTACCAAGAGACCCAGTACTTC.

This clone was seen just once. The CDR3 bases are TGTGCCAGCAGCACAACCCATGCGGGAGTGAAGTACAATGAGCAGTTCTTC. Translation: CASSTTHAGVKYNEQFF. This sequence joins TRBV5-4 and TRBJ2-1; 7 bases line up with TRBD2. Germline CDR1 and CDR2: SGHNT and YYREEE (reference sequence). Losses at the gene ends were 4 bases for V and 4 bases for J; bases not matched to a gene: 14. The CDR3 contains 17 residues.

The gene calls are TRBV2 and TRBJ2-1; the D gene is possibly TRBD2 (5 bases). V lost 0 bases to trimming and J lost 2 bases, with 11 bases between them. In germline, CDR1 is SNHLY, CDR2 FYNNEI. The CDR3 runs 16 residues. CDR3 nucleotides: TGTGCCAGCAGTGAAGCGCTAGCCAGCCCCTACAATGAGCAGTTCTTC. Translating it yields CASSEALASPYNEQFF.

On this clone itself: The identical CDR3 is also encoded by other nucleotide sequences in the sample. This rearrangement joins TRBV6-5 to TRBJ2-7; possibly TRBD1 for D (5 bases). V lost 2 bases, J lost 2 bases, and 7 bases lay in between. This CDR3 region has 13 residues. Per the germline V gene, CDR1 is MNHEY and CDR2 is SVGAGI. This chain's CDR3 is CASSYDRTYEQYF. The CDR3 DNA follows: TGTGCCAGCAGTTACGACAGAACCTACGAGCAGTACTTC.

This chain uses TRBV27 with TRBJ1-1, with D uncertain. The CDR3 extends over 16 amino acids. The germline gives CDR1 MNHEY, CDR2 SMNVEV (reference sequence). V lost 0 bases, J lost 2 bases, and 13 bases lay in between. The CDR3 is CASSLSPSGANTEAFF. For the CDR3, the DNA is TGTGCCAGCAGTTTATCTCCTTCGGGTGCCAACACTGAAGCTTTCTTT.

This rearrangement joins TRBV27 to TRBJ2-7; 11 positions agree with TRBD2. V was pared by 6 bases and J by 5 bases, with 6 bases of the junction left unmatched. CDR3 size: 14 residues. Germline V lookup: CDR1 MNHEY, CDR2 SMNVEV (reference sequence). The CDR3 sequence is CASSVLAGVDEQYF. For the CDR3, the DNA is TGTGCCAGCAGCGTACTAGCGGGAGTCGACGAGCAGTACTTC.

The V gene is TRBV27, the J gene TRBJ1-1; D gene ambiguous. V lost 4 bases and J lost 0, with 9 bases in between. CDR3 length equals 14 residues. Germline CDR1 and CDR2: MNHEY and SMNVEV (reference sequence). The CDR3 reads CASSSYSLNTEAFF. The DNA for the CDR3 is TGTGCCAGCAGTTCCTATTCGTTGAACACTGAAGCTTTCTTT.

The CDR3 nucleotides are TGTGCCAGCAGCTCGGGACTAGCGGGAGTTTGGGGAGAGACCCAGTACTTC. Encoded protein: CASSSGLAGVWGETQYF. This rearrangement joins TRBV5-6 to TRBJ2-5; 14 bases line up with TRBD2. This CDR3 is built from 17 residues. Trimming cost V 3 bases and J 4 bases; bases outside gene matches: 8. Per the germline V gene, CDR1 is SGHDT and CDR2 is YYEEEE.

The V gene is TRBV7-8, the J gene TRBJ1-5; D is undetermined. Trimming removed 3 bases from V and 3 bases from J, with 6 bases in between. The CDR3 spans 13 residues. Germline CDR1 SGHVS, CDR2 FQNEAQ. CDR3 protein: CASSFRVNQPQHF. The CDR3 nucleotides read TGTGCCAGCAGCTTCAGAGTCAATCAGCCCCAGCATTTT.

As concerns this clone: The junction shows a germline mismatch at one end, possibly a read error. The CDR3 protein is CASSLSSASHEQYF. In DNA, the CDR3 is TGCGCCAGCAGCCTCTCTTCTGCCTCCCACGAGCAGTACTTC. The V gene is TRBV4-3, the J gene TRBJ2-7, with D unresolved. The CDR3 is made up of 14 amino acids. CDR1 is LGHNA, CDR2 YSLEER, per germline.

This clone has a single count. The chain uses TRBV9 and TRBJ1-1; 9 bases are a match to TRBD1. The CDR3 covers 15 residues. The junction had 4 bases not matched to a gene; V was cut back by 3 bases and J by 1 base. The germline V gene has CDR1 SGDLS and CDR2 YYNGEE. The CDR3 is CASSEGDRANTEAFF. In DNA form, the CDR3 reads TGTGCCAGCAGCGAGGGGGACAGGGCGAACACTGAAGCTTTCTTT.

V usage is TRBV19 and J usage is TRBJ2-1; D remains unclear. This CDR3 is 12 amino acids long. Germline V lookup: CDR1 LNHDA, CDR2 SQIVND (reference sequence). Trimming took 3 bases from V and 7 from J, leaving 7 bases between them. CDR3 coding DNA: TGTGCCAGTAGTATGGACCCTAATGAGCAGTTCTTC. Translated: CASSMDPNEQFF.

This clone was observed a single time. The J gene is TRBJ2-1, the V gene TRBV4-3; 10 nucleotides line up with TRBD1. Unmatched junction bases numbered 10, after V lost 6 bases and J lost 2 bases. This CDR3 has 17 residues. Germline V lookup: CDR1 LGHNA, CDR2 YSLEER. CDR3 in amino acids: CASRPNNGQGAYNEQFF. The CDR3 DNA sequence: TGCGCCAGCAGGCCTAACAATGGACAGGGGGCCTACAATGAGCAGTTCTTC.

The chain uses TRBV28 and TRBJ1-1, with D unclear. CDR1 and CDR2 (germline): MDHEN, SYDVKM. The V end lost 4 bases, the J end lost 4 bases, and 19 bases lay between the germline ends. The length of the CDR3 is 16 residues. The CDR3 DNA follows: TGTGCCAGCAGTTCTTTGAGAAAAGGCTTAAGCACTGAAGCTTTCTTT. Translating it yields CASSSLRKGLSTEAFF.

This sequence joins TRBV18 and TRBJ1-5, with TRBD1 as a possible D gene (5 bases). This CDR3 spans 15 amino acids. Trimming left V 6 bases short and J 0 bases short, with 12 bases between. Germline CDR1 reads KGHSH; CDR2 reads LQKENI. The chain's CDR3 is CASSQGRASNQPQHF. CDR3 sequence (DNA): TGTGCCAGCTCCCAAGGCAGGGCTAGCAATCAGCCCCAGCATTTT.

V usage is TRBV5-4 and J usage is TRBJ2-5, with TRBD2 as a possible D gene (6 bases). With 4 bases removed from V and 3 bases from J, the gap between germline ends came to 13 bases. CDR1 and CDR2 (germline): SGHNT, YYREEE (reference sequence). This CDR3 contains 14 residues. CDR3 sequence: CASSPQGLEETQYF. In DNA form, the CDR3 reads TGTGCCAGCAGCCCTCAGGGACTTGAAGAGACCCAGTACTTC.